This T cell receptor (beta chain) was captured by sequencing in a study of blood T cell repertoires in COVID-19. Background on the study: Researchers got acute and convalescent COVID-19 samples from the United States, Italy and Spain. Sources were T cells, B-cell-depleted T cells, or PBMCs; the material itself was cDNA or gDNA.

The authors' processing: Amplification from reference gene primers served as the basis for estimated nucleated cell counts. Sequencing was performed with immunoSEQ multiplex PCR; in TCRdb, only in-frame clones are kept and a portion is missing. D and trimming were read from the DNA, whereas the V and J calls and clone size are those reported in that table. Of over 40,000 clones in the sample, about 80% were seen once. Germline loops: CDR1 SGHTA, CDR2 FQGNSA. V lost 3 bases and J 4 bases, leaving 10 bases between the germline ends. The CDR3 loop spans 14 amino acids. The TCR sequence derives from a woman aged 55-69 years with acute or convalescent COVID-19. The genes are TRBV7-2 and TRBJ1-5; D is unresolved. The material sequenced was peripheral blood. This chain's CDR3 is CASSLEVANQPQHF. Here the CDR3 DNA reads TGTGCCAGCAGCTTGGAGGTAGCTAATCAGCCCCAGCATTTT.